These 29 T cell receptor beta chains came from one sample sequenced in a study of T cell responses to AZD1222 COVID-19 vaccine. Assay: immunoSEQ multiplex PCR; the TCRdb copy retains only in-frame clones and omits some. The table records about 150,000 clones, 90% of them present only once. The sequences come from peripheral blood, collected on day 0 of AZD1222 vaccination. These receptors were obtained from an adult in good health.

The chain's CDR3 is CASSLGGTANQPQHF. Here the CDR3 DNA reads TGTGCCAGCAGCTTGGGAGGGACAGCCAATCAGCCCCAGCATTTT. V and J are TRBV5-6 and TRBJ1-5; 7 bases align to TRBD1. The germline V gene has CDR1 SGHDT and CDR2 YYEEEE. V lost 0 bases and J lost 3; bases outside the gene matches: 3. The CDR3 totals 15 residues.

The V and J genes are TRBV11-2 and TRBJ1-2; no clear D gene. The CDR3 runs to 14 residues. V lost 4 bases to trimming and J lost 4 bases, with 13 bases between them. In germline, CDR1 is SGHAT, CDR2 FQNNGV. CDR3 amino acids: CASSSSSSTYGYTF. CDR3 sequence (DNA): TGTGCCAGCAGCTCCAGTAGCTCGACCTATGGCTACACCTTC.

This sequence joins TRBV19 and TRBJ2-3; TRBD1 matches at 7 bases. The V segment lost 8 bases and the J segment 2 bases; nucleotides outside the gene matches: 10. The CDR3 spans 15 residues. Germline V gives CDR1 LNHDA, CDR2 SQIVND (reference sequence). The CDR3 coding sequence is TGTGCCAGTCGACTGGGACAGAGATACACAGATACGCAGTATTTT. As protein: CASRLGQRYTDTQYF.

J is TRBJ1-6 and V is TRBV2; D gene unclear. V lost 3 bases, J lost 0 bases, and 12 bases lay in between. The CDR3 spans 17 residues. CDR1 is SNHLY, CDR2 FYNNEI, per germline. The CDR3 region is CASSDATPSSYNSPLHF. The CDR3 DNA is TGTGCCAGCAGTGACGCGACACCGAGCTCCTATAATTCACCCCTCCACTTT.

The genes are TRBV4-2 and TRBJ2-2; the D gene is possibly TRBD2 (5 bases). The CDR3 has 16 amino acids. Trimming removed 4 bases from V and 1 base from J, with 13 bases in between. Looked up from germline, CDR1 is LGHNA and CDR2 is YNFKEQ. The CDR3 here is CASSPQGRGNTGELFF. For the CDR3, the DNA is TGTGCCAGCAGCCCCCAAGGACGGGGGAACACCGGGGAGCTGTTTTTT.

The V gene is TRBV5-1, the J gene TRBJ2-3; 10 nucleotides line up with TRBD1. V dropped 0 bases and J dropped 4; count of bases not matched to a gene: 2. The CDR3 runs to 15 residues. CDR1 is SGHRS, CDR2 YFSETQ, per germline. The CDR3 protein is CASSLGDRGADTQYF. DNA of the CDR3: TGCGCCAGCAGCTTGGGGGACAGGGGCGCAGATACGCAGTATTTT.

This clone has just one count. This chain joins TRBV24-1 and TRBJ2-7; 8 bases agree with TRBD1. The CDR3 covers 14 residues. CDR1 KGHDR and CDR2 SFDVKD come from the germline V gene. Losses at the gene ends were 2 bases for V and 5 bases for J; bases not matched to a gene: 4. The CDR3 DNA is TGTGCCACCAGTGATTCCACAGGGGGTAACGAGCAGTACTTC. Residues: CATSDSTGGNEQYF.

This clone was found once. V and J are TRBV2 and TRBJ1-5, with D unclear. CDR3 length: 13 residues. Germline loops: CDR1 SNHLY, CDR2 FYNNEI. V was cut by 7 bases and J by 7 bases, with 14 bases left in between. CDR3 sequence: CASTFDGSQPQHF. The DNA of the CDR3 is TGTGCCAGCACTTTCGACGGGTCCCAGCCCCAGCATTTT.

This chain joins TRBV2 and TRBJ1-1; weak D call: TRBD1 (5 bases). The CDR3 runs 13 residues. From germline, CDR1 is SNHLY and CDR2 FYNNEI. Trimming cost V 4 bases and J 8 bases, with 14 bases left between them. CDR3 in DNA: TGTGCCAGCAGTGGGGGGAATTGGGGAGAAGCTTTCTTT. As protein: CASSGGNWGEAFF. The whole variable domain, remainder taken from reference TRBV2 and TRBJ1-1, is EPEVTQTPSHQVTQMGQEVILRCVPISNHLYFYWYRQILGQKVEFLVSFYNNEISEKSEIFDDQFSVERPDGSNFTLKIRSTKLEDSAMYFCASSGGNWGEAFFGQGTRLTVV.

The chain recombines TRBV20-1 with TRBJ1-4; no firm D call. The germline CDR1 and CDR2 sequences are DFQATT and SNEGSKA (reference sequence). CDR3 length equals 9 residues. The ends were cut back, 6 bases at V and 10 bases at J, with 6 bases in the middle. In DNA, the CDR3 is TGCAGTGCCGCACCAAAACTGTTTTTT. This encodes CSAAPKLFF.

The CDR3 coding sequence is TGTGCCAGCAGTGAAAGGTCCCAACAGGGTGGTTCACCCCTCCACTTT. Its protein is CASSERSQQGGSPLHF. The V and J genes are TRBV6-1 and TRBJ1-6; D is possibly TRBD1 (6 bases). The CDR3 contains 16 residues. Trimming removed 2 bases at V and 9 bases at J, with 17 bases between. From germline, CDR1 is MNHNS and CDR2 SASEGT.

This clone has just a few counts. One junction end disagrees with the germline gene, perhaps due to a read error. CDR3 DNA: TGTGCTAGCAGCCCTAGCGGGGGGAACACCGGGGAGCTGTTTTTT. Amino acids: CASSPSGGNTGELFF. The chain employs TRBV7-7 and TRBJ2-2; 10 positions match TRBD2. Germline V gene data show CDR1 as SSHAT and CDR2 as FNYEAQ (reference sequence). This CDR3 is built from 15 residues.

V usage is TRBV3-1 (or the pseudogene TRBV3-2) and J usage is TRBJ2-3; D unclear. The CDR3 is 15 amino acids. Germline V gives CDR1 LGHDT, CDR2 YNNKEL (reference sequence). V was shortened by 7 bases and J by 2 bases, with 16 bases between the two germline ends. The CDR3: CASTDRVGFTDTQYF. The CDR3 DNA follows: TGTGCCAGCACCGACCGAGTAGGGTTCACAGATACGCAGTATTTT.

This rearrangement joins TRBV12-3 or TRBV12-4 to TRBJ1-2, with a weak D call TRBD1 (6 bases). The CDR3 runs 13 residues. Trimming took off 6 bases at V and 4 bases at J, with 12 bases between the two ends. The DNA of the CDR3 is TGTGCCAGCAGCCCGAAGGACAGCTATGGCTACACCTTC. Translating gives CASSPKDSYGYTF.

The J gene is TRBJ1-1, the V gene TRBV12-5; D is undetermined. Germline-derived CDR1 and CDR2 are LGHNT and FRNRAP. The V end was cut by 0 bases, the J end by 2 bases, with 13 bases between. CDR3 size: 16 residues. CDR3 region: CASGLVVNRQNTEAFF. CDR3 DNA sequence: TGTGCTAGTGGTTTGGTAGTCAACAGACAAAACACTGAAGCTTTCTTT.

This chain uses TRBV4-3 with TRBJ2-1; 10 bases are a match to TRBD2. The CDR3 loop spans 16 amino acids. V shed 0 bases, J shed 5 bases, and the junction held 4 bases outside the gene matches. Germline V gives CDR1 LGHNA, CDR2 YSLEER. This CDR3 reads CASSQDRGLADNEQFF. For the CDR3, the DNA is TGCGCCAGCAGCCAAGACCGCGGACTAGCGGACAATGAGCAGTTCTTC.

This chain joins TRBV5-6 and TRBJ1-6; D possibly corresponds to TRBD1 (5 bases). Germline CDR1 reads SGHDT; CDR2 reads YYEEEE. This CDR3 has 14 amino acids. The V end lost 1 base, the J end lost 5 bases, and 7 bases lay between the germline ends. The CDR3 protein is CASSLTRDNSPLHF. In DNA form, the CDR3 reads TGTGCCAGCAGCTTGACCAGGGATAATTCACCCCTCCACTTT.

The J gene is TRBJ1-2, the V gene TRBV27; TRBD1 aligns across 8 bases. The J segment lost 6 bases and the V segment lost 6 bases, leaving 6 bases of the junction unmatched. The CDR3 loop spans 13 amino acids. Germline values: CDR1 MNHEY, CDR2 SMNVEV (reference sequence). CDR3 region: CASRDRVSDGYTF. The CDR3 DNA reads as TGTGCCAGCAGGGACAGGGTGTCGGATGGCTACACCTTC.

The chain is built from TRBV7-9 and TRBJ1-5; D perhaps matches TRBD1 (5 bases). Germline CDR1 is SEHNR and CDR2 is FQNEAQ (reference sequence). V was clipped by 3 bases and J by 5 bases, with 11 bases between them. There are 14 residues in the CDR3. In DNA, the CDR3 is TGTGCCAGCAGCTTCCCAGGGAATTATCAGCCCCAGCATTTT. It codes for CASSFPGNYQPQHF.

The chain uses TRBV5-1 and TRBJ1-2, with 10 bases lining up with TRBD1. CDR3 size: 14 residues. The J segment lost 8 bases and the V segment lost 0 bases, leaving 4 bases of the junction unmatched. Germline assignment: CDR1 SGHRS and CDR2 YFSETQ. CDR3 region: CASSLAGQGEGYTF. The CDR3 DNA follows: TGCGCCAGCAGCTTGGCCGGACAGGGGGAGGGCTACACCTTC.

This clone occurred once. J is TRBJ1-5 and V is TRBV2, with TRBD1 matching over 7 bases. V lost 6 bases, J lost 11 bases, and 13 bases stayed unmatched. Germline-derived CDR1 and CDR2 are SNHLY and FYNNEI. The CDR3 has 14 amino acids. CDR3 sequence reads: CASSSNRGLKAQHF. DNA for the CDR3: TGTGCCAGCAGCTCAAACAGGGGACTAAAAGCCCAGCATTTT. The full variable domain, with the rest looked up from reference TRBV2 and TRBJ1-5, is EPEVTQTPSHQVTQMGQEVILRCVPISNHLYFYWYRQILGQKVEFLVSFYNNEISEKSEIFDDQFSVERPDGSNFTLKIRSTKLEDSAMYFCASSSNRGLKAQHFGDGTRLSIL.

V and J are TRBV11-2 and TRBJ2-1; maybe TRBD2 (6 bases). The germline V and J ends were trimmed by 5 bases and 6 bases, with 23 bases remaining between them. The CDR3 runs to 17 residues. CDR1 and CDR2 from the germline V gene are SGHAT and FQNNGV. Written as DNA, the CDR3 is TGTGCCAGCAGCCACACCCGACTAGTTGGGGACCTCAATGAGCAGTTCTTC. It encodes CASSHTRLVGDLNEQFF.

This clone showed up just a few times. The chain is built from TRBV5-6 and TRBJ1-3; 8 bases line up with TRBD1. The CDR3 spans 16 residues. Losses at the gene ends were 4 bases for V and 2 bases for J; bases not matched to a gene: 8. Germline V gene sequence: CDR1 SGHDT, CDR2 YYEEEE. CDR3 protein: CASSRGQGYPGNTIYF. The CDR3 DNA sequence: TGTGCCAGCAGCCGTGGACAGGGATATCCTGGAAACACCATATATTTT.

The chain combines TRBV25-1 with TRBJ2-1; weak D call: TRBD2 (5 bases). Trimming took off 6 bases at V and 6 bases at J, with 15 bases between the two ends. CDR1 is MGHDK, CDR2 SYGVNS, per germline. The CDR3 has 14 residues. The chain's CDR3 is CASRSVEGVNEQFF. The DNA of the CDR3 is TGTGCCAGCAGATCGGTCGAGGGAGTCAATGAGCAGTTCTTC.

This chain links TRBV24-1 with TRBJ1-6, with D possibly matching TRBD1 (5 bases). Trimming stripped 1 base from V and 5 bases from J, with 11 bases between. The CDR3 is 16 amino acids. The germline V gene has CDR1 KGHDR and CDR2 SFDVKD. The CDR3 sequence is CATSDFSGRDNSPLHF. The CDR3 DNA reads TGTGCCACCAGTGATTTCTCGGGACGGGATAATTCACCCCTCCACTTT.

The sample holds one count of this clone. The V and J genes are TRBV2 and TRBJ2-2; maybe TRBD1 (6 bases). Deletions cut 10 bases from V and 4 bases from J, with 16 bases between. Germline CDR1 SNHLY, CDR2 FYNNEI. The CDR3 loop spans 14 amino acids. CDR3 protein: CAKRDMRGTGELFF. In DNA, the CDR3 is TGTGCCAAAAGGGACATGCGCGGCACCGGGGAGCTGTTTTTT.

The chain is built from TRBV27 and TRBJ2-5; TRBD2 matches at 7 bases. The trim removed 4 bases at V and 5 bases at J, leaving 4 bases unmatched. The CDR3 length is 13 residues. In germline, CDR1 is MNHEY, CDR2 SMNVEV (reference sequence). The CDR3 region is CASSSTSWETQYF. CDR3 bases: TGTGCCAGCAGTTCGACTAGCTGGGAGACCCAGTACTTC.

Comments on this clone: This CDR3 is also generated by other DNA sequences in the sample. The chain uses TRBV5-1 and TRBJ2-7; D remains unclear. CDR1 SGHRS and CDR2 YFSETQ come from the germline V gene. Trimming removed 0 bases at V and 2 bases at J, with 6 bases between. CDR3 size: 13 residues. The CDR3 spells CASSLVAAYEQYF. CDR3 bases: TGCGCCAGCAGCTTGGTTGCAGCCTACGAGCAGTACTTC.

The CDR3 region has the DNA TGTGCCAGCAGCTTATCGGGACAGGGGAGGTACGAGCAGTACTTC. Its translation is CASSLSGQGRYEQYF. V is TRBV7-2 and J is TRBJ2-7; the match to TRBD1 covers 10 bases. The CDR3 covers 15 residues. Unmatched junction bases numbered 5, after V lost 2 bases and J lost 4 bases. Germline CDR1 SGHTA, CDR2 FQGNSA.